One sample yielded the 25 T cell receptor beta chains listed below, sequenced in a study of shared clonotypes between healthy human individuals. Method: immunoSEQ multiplex PCR; TCRdb's copy keeps in-frame clones and lacks some. Seen here are over 700,000 clones, 72% observed once, and the top ten hold more than 1.5%. Sequencing was carried out using memory CD4+ T cells sorted from blood. Subset reported: CD45RA-negative fraction. The source is a woman aged 30 to 39 in good health.

About this clone itself: This sample includes further DNA sequences coding for the same CDR3. V usage is TRBV5-6 and J usage is TRBJ2-5; D is undetermined. Germline loops: CDR1 SGHDT, CDR2 YYEEEE. Trimming took 5 bases from V and 5 from J, leaving 7 bases between them. This CDR3 comprises 11 residues. The CDR3 here is CASSSRETQYF. CDR3 DNA: TGTGCCAGCAGTTCAAGGGAGACCCAGTACTTC. Variable domain in full (rest from reference TRBV5-6 and TRBJ2-5): DAGVTQSPTHLIKTRGQQVTLRCSPKSGHDTVSWYQQALGQGPQFIFQYYEEEERQRGNFPDRFSGHQFPNYSSELNVNALLLGDSALYLCASSSRETQYFGPGTRLLVL.

V usage is TRBV27 and J usage is TRBJ2-1; 9 nucleotides align to TRBD2. Germline assignment: CDR1 MNHEY and CDR2 SMNVEV (reference sequence). The CDR3 runs 16 residues. Trimming at V came to 5 bases and at J to 7 bases, leaving 12 bases not matched to a gene. The CDR3 reads CASSPAGGHLVNEQFF. CDR3 DNA sequence: TGTGCCAGCAGTCCAGCGGGAGGTCACCTAGTGAATGAGCAGTTCTTC.

This clone has a handful of counts. This sample also contains other DNA sequences that code for the same CDR3. This sequence joins TRBV5-1 and TRBJ1-3; the D gene is possibly TRBD1 (5 bases). CDR3 size: 14 residues. Germline V gene lookup returns CDR1 SGHRS and CDR2 YFSETQ. With 4 bases removed from V and 2 bases from J, the gap between germline ends came to 10 bases. This CDR3 reads CASSDGTAGNTIYF. The CDR3, as DNA: TGCGCCAGCAGCGACGGGACCGCTGGAAACACCATATATTTT. The whole variable domain, filled in from reference TRBV5-1 and TRBJ1-3, reads KAGVTQTPRYLIKTRGQQVTLSCSPISGHRSVSWYQQTPGQGLQFLFEYFSETQRNKGNFPGRFSGRQFSNSRSEMNVSTLELGDSALYLCASSDGTAGNTIYFGEGSWLTVV.

In its sample, this clone was seen a few times. The rearrangement uses TRBV28 and TRBJ2-1; TRBD2 is a possible D gene (6 bases). Trimming took 6 bases from V and 1 from J, leaving 19 bases between them. The germline CDR1 and CDR2 sequences are MDHEN and SYDVKM. This CDR3 has 17 amino acids. DNA of the CDR3: TGTGCCAGCAGGTTTGACGGGGGTATGGAATCCTACAATGAGCAGTTCTTC. This encodes CASRFDGGMESYNEQFF.

The gene calls are TRBV4-1 and TRBJ1-5; TRBD1 matches at 8 bases. This CDR3 spans 17 amino acids. Trimming at V came to 4 bases and at J to 5 bases, leaving 13 bases not matched to a gene. Germline V gene lookup returns CDR1 MGHRA and CDR2 YSYEKL. The CDR3 DNA sequence: TGCGCCAGCAGCCTGGGGGTCCAGGGGGCGGCCGATCAGCCCCAGCATTTT. This gives the protein CASSLGVQGAADQPQHF.

The genes are TRBV19 and TRBJ1-4; no definite D call. V dropped 6 bases and J dropped 0 bases, with 14 bases sitting between them. This CDR3 contains 16 residues. CDR1 is LNHDA, CDR2 SQIVND, per germline (reference sequence). CDR3 residues: CASRTRVIATNEKLFF. CDR3 sequence (DNA): TGTGCCAGTAGAACTCGGGTGATTGCAACTAATGAAAAACTGTTTTTT. Complete variable domain (other parts from reference TRBV19 and TRBJ1-4): DGGITQSPKYLFRKEGQNVTLSCEQNLNHDAMYWYRQDPGQGLRLIYYSQIVNDFQKGDIAEGYSVSREKKESFPLTVTSAQKNPTAFYLCASRTRVIATNEKLFFGSGTQLSVL.

A word on this clone: The sample has other DNA sequences that encode this CDR3 too. J is TRBJ1-4 and V is TRBV27; perhaps TRBD1 as D (5 bases). Deletions cut 5 bases from V and 0 bases from J, with 10 bases between. Germline loops: CDR1 MNHEY, CDR2 SMNVEV (reference sequence). This CDR3 region has 15 residues. The CDR3: CASSSGGATNEKLFF. In nucleotides, the CDR3 is TGTGCCAGCAGTAGCGGGGGTGCAACTAATGAAAAACTGTTTTTT.

The genes are TRBV28 and TRBJ2-2; D is perhaps TRBD1 or TRBD2 (6 bases each). The CDR3 loop spans 12 amino acids. Germline V lookup: CDR1 MDHEN, CDR2 SYDVKM. As DNA, the CDR3 is TGTTACACAGGGAGGAGGACCGGGGAGCTGTTTTTT. It translates to CYTGRRTGELFF. Full variable domain (rest looked up from reference TRBV28 and TRBJ2-2): DVKVTQSSRYLVKRTGEKVFLECVQDMDHENMFWYRQDPGLGLRLIYFSYDVKMKEKGDIPEGYSVSREKKERFSLILESASTNQTSMYLCYTGRRTGELFFGEGSRLTVL.

This clone was counted only a few times. The chain couples TRBV11-2 to TRBJ2-2, with 11 bases aligning to TRBD1. This CDR3 has 16 amino acids. V shed 7 bases, J shed 3 bases, and the junction held 7 bases outside the gene matches. Germline CDR1 and CDR2: SGHAT and FQNNGV. CDR3: CASTGGTGGHTGELFF. The CDR3 region has the DNA TGTGCCAGCACCGGCGGGACAGGGGGGCACACCGGGGAGCTGTTTTTT.

CDR3 coding DNA: TGTGCCAGCAGTGTTGGACAGGGGGTCTTCTACGAGCAGTACTTC. The encoded protein is CASSVGQGVFYEQYF. The chain has TRBV2 and TRBJ2-7, with TRBD1 matching over 10 bases. J gave up 3 bases and V 4 bases, and 6 bases lay outside the gene matches. The CDR3 is made up of 15 amino acids. Germline CDR1 reads SNHLY; CDR2 reads FYNNEI.

This rearrangement joins TRBV28 to TRBJ2-1; 7 bases match TRBD2. Germline V gene data show CDR1 as MDHEN and CDR2 as SYDVKM. The CDR3 consists of 11 residues. The CDR3 DNA follows: TGTGCTTATAGCGGGTCCCTCGAGCAGTTCTTC. It encodes CAYSGSLEQFF.

The V and J genes are TRBV7-2 and TRBJ2-7, with D possibly TRBD1 on 8 matching bases. Germline CDR1 SGHTA, CDR2 FQGNSA. V shed 5 bases and J shed 3 bases, with 17 bases lying between them. The CDR3 is 15 amino acids. CDR3 in amino acids: CASSTGGAGVYEQYF. The DNA for the CDR3 is TGTGCCAGCAGCACAGGGGGGGCAGGGGTCTACGAGCAGTACTTC.

This clone was counted between two and nine times. The chain has TRBV18 and TRBJ1-4; D gene uncertain. This CDR3 is built from 10 residues. Germline lookup yields CDR1 KGHSH and CDR2 LQKENI. V was trimmed by 9 bases and J by 13 bases, leaving 12 bases between them. The CDR3 protein is CARPRWGLFF. In DNA form, the CDR3 reads TGTGCCAGACCACGGTGGGGACTGTTTTTT. Using reference TRBV18 and TRBJ1-4 for the parts outside the CDR3, the full variable domain is NAGVMQNPRHLVRRRGQEARLRCSPMKGHSHVYWYRQLPEEGLKFMVYLQKENIIDESGMPKERFSAEFPKEGPSILRIQQVVRGDSAAYFCARPRWGLFFGSGTQLSVL.

V is TRBV27 and J is TRBJ2-2; TRBD1 or TRBD2 may be the D gene (5 bases each). Trimming stripped 7 bases from V and 2 bases from J, with 17 bases between. CDR1 MNHEY and CDR2 SMNVEV come from the germline V gene (reference sequence). The CDR3 runs to 16 residues. Written as DNA, the CDR3 is TGTGCCAGCACCCCCCCAGATCGGGACAACACCGGGGAGCTGTTTTTT. Translating it yields CASTPPDRDNTGELFF.

The chain carries TRBV7-8 and TRBJ1-1, with D unclear. Trimming took 5 bases from V and 1 from J, leaving 8 bases between them. There are 13 residues in the CDR3. Germline loops: CDR1 SGHVS, CDR2 FQNEAQ. CDR3 DNA sequence: TGTGCCAGCAGCCTTATCGAGAACACTGAAGCTTTCTTT. The encoded protein is CASSLIENTEAFF.

The chain employs TRBV5-1 and TRBJ1-1; tentatively, D is TRBD1 (6 bases). The CDR3 totals 13 residues. Germline CDR1 SGHRS, CDR2 YFSETQ. The ends were cut back, 2 bases at V and 4 bases at J, with 9 bases in the middle. In nucleotides, the CDR3 is TGCGCCAGCAGCTTTCAGGGGTCCACTGAAGCTTTCTTT. Translation: CASSFQGSTEAFF.

On this clone itself: Other nucleotide sequences in the sample specify the same CDR3. The chain joins TRBV15 to TRBJ2-7; 9 bases fit TRBD1. The CDR3 consists of 16 residues. Germline V gives CDR1 LNHNV, CDR2 YYDKDF (reference sequence). The ends lost 1 base at V and 0 bases at J; junction bases unmatched: 4. The CDR3 DNA sequence: TGTGCCACCAGCAGAGGCACAGGGGGCCGCTCCTACGAGCAGTACTTC. This sequence encodes CATSRGTGGRSYEQYF. Full variable domain (rest looked up from reference TRBV15 and TRBJ2-7): DAMVIQNPRYQVTQFGKPVTLSCSQTLNHNVMYWYQQKSSQAPKLLFHYYDKDFNNEADTPDNFQSRRPNTSFCFLDIRSPGLGDTAMYLCATSRGTGGRSYEQYFGPGTRLTVT.

In its sample, this clone was seen a few times. J is TRBJ1-2 and V is TRBV19, with a tentative D call TRBD1 (6 bases). The CDR3 length is 17 residues. V gave up 3 bases and J gave up 4 bases, with 21 bases separating them. In germline, CDR1 is LNHDA, CDR2 SQIVND (reference sequence). The chain's CDR3 is CASSISHRARTSYGYTF. The CDR3 coding sequence is TGTGCCAGTAGTATTTCGCACAGGGCCCGAACTTCCTATGGCTACACCTTC.

This clone has a handful of counts. The genes are TRBV7-9 and TRBJ2-5; 13 positions agree with TRBD2. V was clipped by 1 base and J by 4 bases; unmatched bases: 3. The length of the CDR3 is 16 residues. Germline lookup yields CDR1 SEHNR and CDR2 FQNEAQ (reference sequence). Written as DNA, the CDR3 is TGTGCCAGCAGCTTAGATCGACTAGCGGGAGGAGAGACCCAGTACTTC. Translating it yields CASSLDRLAGGETQYF.

Concerning this clone: Compared with germline, one end of the junction differs, possibly owing to a read error. This chain links TRBV2 with TRBJ2-1, with 8 bases fitting TRBD2. This CDR3 comprises 12 residues. From germline, CDR1 is SNHLY and CDR2 FYNNEI. The CDR3 loop is CASSDIREGRVF. In DNA, the CDR3 is TGTGCCAGCAGTGACATACGGGAGGGCCGGGTCTTC. The whole variable domain, filled in from reference TRBV2 and TRBJ2-1, reads EPEVTQTPSHQVTQMGQEVILRCVPISNHLYFYWYRQILGQKVEFLVSFYNNEISEKSEIFDDQFSVERPDGSNFTLKIRSTKLEDSAMYFCASSDIREGRVFGPGTRLTVL.

Only a few counts were recorded for this clone. V and J are TRBV5-1 and TRBJ2-7; D perhaps matches TRBD2 (7 bases). V was clipped by 2 bases and J by 1 base, with 13 bases between them. This CDR3 is built from 15 residues. The germline gives CDR1 SGHRS, CDR2 YFSETQ. The chain's CDR3 is CASSFGGGSSYEQYF. The CDR3 region has the DNA TGCGCCAGCAGCTTTGGGGGGGGCTCGTCCTACGAGCAGTACTTC.

The chain recombines TRBV5-1 with TRBJ2-7; a possible D gene is TRBD2 (12 bases). Per germline, CDR1 SGHRS and CDR2 YFSETQ. The CDR3 loop spans 20 amino acids. V was pared by 3 bases and J by 5 bases, with 33 bases between. The CDR3 DNA reads as TGCGCCAGCAGCTCTCCTGGACAGGGGGCCCTAGCGGGAGGGCAAAACGAGCAGTACTTC. Translated, it gives CASSSPGQGALAGGQNEQYF.

In this sample, this clone turned up once. A read error is the likely source, as a far larger clone sits one nucleotide away. This sequence joins TRBV7-8 and TRBJ2-7, with D hard to call. This CDR3 contains 12 residues. V was clipped by 4 bases and J by 5 bases, with 9 bases between them. Germline-derived CDR1 and CDR2 are SGHVS and FQNEAQ. CDR3 protein: CASSSARNEQYF. The CDR3 DNA reads TGTGCCAGCAGCTCTGCTAGGAACGAGCAGTACTTC.

This clone has only one observation. The chain uses TRBV5-1 and TRBJ2-5; tentative D call: TRBD2 (5 bases). With 3 bases removed from V and 4 bases from J, the gap between germline ends came to 19 bases. Germline V lookup: CDR1 SGHRS, CDR2 YFSETQ. The CDR3 has 16 amino acids. CDR3 region: CASSSRGDTSGETQYF. The CDR3 DNA follows: TGCGCCAGCAGCTCCCGGGGTGACACATCGGGAGAGACCCAGTACTTC.

This rearrangement joins TRBV10-3 to TRBJ2-5; D possibly corresponds to TRBD1 (5 bases). Germline lookup yields CDR1 ENHRY and CDR2 SYGVKD. The CDR3 has 14 residues. V lost 2 bases to trimming and J lost 3 bases, with 10 bases between them. The CDR3 coding sequence is TGTGCCATCAGTGAGAGGGGAACTAAAGAGACCCAGTACTTC. This codes for CAISERGTKETQYF.